The entry below gives a single T cell receptor (beta chain) sequence along with its context. The source of the sample is a study of blood T cell repertoires in COVID-19. Repertoires were generated with immunoSEQ multiplex PCR, while TCRdb's copy carries only in-frame clones and drops some. Of roughly 400,000 clones detected, around 90% appear once; the ten largest clones hold roughly 2%. With 5 bases clipped from V and 10 bases from J, the junction kept 10 bases outside the gene matches. CDR3 length equals 14 residues. Germline CDR1 reads SGHRS; CDR2 reads YFSETQ. Sequenced material: PBMCs or T cells enriched from blood (not recorded which). The TCR was taken from a woman aged 40-49 years with acute COVID-19. J is TRBJ2-1 and V is TRBV5-1; 9 nucleotides agree with TRBD2. The CDR3 protein is CASSLAGPDREQFF. The CDR3 DNA sequence: TGCGCCAGCAGTCTAGCGGGGCCCGACCGGGAGCAGTTCTTC.